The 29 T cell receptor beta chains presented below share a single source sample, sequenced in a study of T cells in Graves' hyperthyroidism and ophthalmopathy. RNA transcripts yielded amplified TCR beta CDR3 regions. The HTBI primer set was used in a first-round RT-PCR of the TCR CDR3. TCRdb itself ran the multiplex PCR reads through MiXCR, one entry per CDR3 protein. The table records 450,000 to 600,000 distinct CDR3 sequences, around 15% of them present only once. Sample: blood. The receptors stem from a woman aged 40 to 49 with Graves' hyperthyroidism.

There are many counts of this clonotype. The CDR3 coding sequence is TGTGCCAGCAGTGAAGGGCGCCTTAACACCGGGGAGCTGTTTTTT. Its protein product is CASSEGRLNTGELFF. The rearrangement joins TRBV2 to TRBJ2-2, with D unclear. V gave up 1 base and J gave up 2 bases, with 8 bases separating them. The germline V gene encodes CDR1 SNHLY and CDR2 FYNNEI. This CDR3 contains 15 residues.

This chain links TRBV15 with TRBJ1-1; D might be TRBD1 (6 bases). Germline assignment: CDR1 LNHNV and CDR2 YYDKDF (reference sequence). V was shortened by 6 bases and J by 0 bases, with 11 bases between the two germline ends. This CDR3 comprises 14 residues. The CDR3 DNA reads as TGTGCCACCAGACCACAGGGCGTGAACACTGAAGCTTTCTTT. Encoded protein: CATRPQGVNTEAFF.

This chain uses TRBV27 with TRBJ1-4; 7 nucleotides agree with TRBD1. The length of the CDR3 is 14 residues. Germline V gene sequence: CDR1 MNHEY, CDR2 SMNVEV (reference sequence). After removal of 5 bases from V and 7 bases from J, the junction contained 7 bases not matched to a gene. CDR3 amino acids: CASSPRGLSEKLFF. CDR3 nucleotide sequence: TGTGCCAGCAGTCCCAGGGGGTTAAGTGAAAAACTGTTTTTT. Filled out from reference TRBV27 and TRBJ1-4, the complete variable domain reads EAQVTQNPRYLITVTGKKLTVTCSQNMNHEYMSWYRQDPGLGLRQIYYSMNVEVTDKGDVPEGYKVSRKEKRNFPLILESPSPNQTSLYFCASSPRGLSEKLFFGSGTQLSVL.

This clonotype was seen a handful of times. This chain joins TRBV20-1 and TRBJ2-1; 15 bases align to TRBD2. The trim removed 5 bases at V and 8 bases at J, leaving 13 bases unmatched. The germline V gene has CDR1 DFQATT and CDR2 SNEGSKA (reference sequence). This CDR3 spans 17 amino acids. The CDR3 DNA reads TGCAGTGCTGCGGGACTAGCGGGAGGAATAGGATGGGATGAGCAGTTCTTC. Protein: CSAAGLAGGIGWDEQFF.

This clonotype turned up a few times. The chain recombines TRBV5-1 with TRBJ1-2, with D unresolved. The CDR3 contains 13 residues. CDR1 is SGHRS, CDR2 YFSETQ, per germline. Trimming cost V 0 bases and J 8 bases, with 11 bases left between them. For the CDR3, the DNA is TGCGCCAGCAGCTTGGTTGTGACCGCGGGCTACACCTTC. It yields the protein CASSLVVTAGYTF.

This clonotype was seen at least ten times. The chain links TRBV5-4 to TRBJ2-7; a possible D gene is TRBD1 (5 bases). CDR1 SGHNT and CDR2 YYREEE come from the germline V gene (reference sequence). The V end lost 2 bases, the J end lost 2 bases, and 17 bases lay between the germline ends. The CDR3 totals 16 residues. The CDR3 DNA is TGTGCCAGCAGCTTTTCGGACATCGGCCTTCCCTACGAGCAGTACTTC. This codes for CASSFSDIGLPYEQYF.

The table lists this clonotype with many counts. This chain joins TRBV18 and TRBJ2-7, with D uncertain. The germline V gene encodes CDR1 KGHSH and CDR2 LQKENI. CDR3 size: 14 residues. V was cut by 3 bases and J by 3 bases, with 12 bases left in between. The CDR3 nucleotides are TGTGCCAGCTCACCGGTTGCGGACCTCTACGAGCAGTACTTC. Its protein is CASSPVADLYEQYF.

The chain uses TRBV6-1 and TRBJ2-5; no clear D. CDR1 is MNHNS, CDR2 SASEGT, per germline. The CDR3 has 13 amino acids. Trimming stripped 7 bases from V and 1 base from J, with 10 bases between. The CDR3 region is CASTKGIQETQYF. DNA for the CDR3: TGTGCCAGCACCAAGGGAATCCAAGAGACCCAGTACTTC.

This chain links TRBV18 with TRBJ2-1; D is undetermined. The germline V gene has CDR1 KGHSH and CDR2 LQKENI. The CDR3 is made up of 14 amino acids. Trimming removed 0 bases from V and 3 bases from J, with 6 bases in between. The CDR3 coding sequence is TGTGCCAGCTCACCACCCCCGGTCTACAATGAGCAGTTCTTC. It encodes CASSPPPVYNEQFF.

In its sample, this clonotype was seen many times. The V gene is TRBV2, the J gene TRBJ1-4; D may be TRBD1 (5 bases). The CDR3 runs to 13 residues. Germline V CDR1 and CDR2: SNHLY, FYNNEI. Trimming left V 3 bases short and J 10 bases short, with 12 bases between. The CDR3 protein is CASSEGGYGKLFF. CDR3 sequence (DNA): TGTGCCAGCAGTGAGGGGGGGTACGGAAAACTGTTTTTT.

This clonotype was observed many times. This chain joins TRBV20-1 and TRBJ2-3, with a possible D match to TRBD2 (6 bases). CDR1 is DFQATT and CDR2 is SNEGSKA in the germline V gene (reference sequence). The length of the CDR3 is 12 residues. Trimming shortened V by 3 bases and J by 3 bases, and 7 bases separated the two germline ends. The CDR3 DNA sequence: TGCAGTGCTAGTCGGGAGACAGATACGCAGTATTTT. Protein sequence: CSASRETDTQYF.

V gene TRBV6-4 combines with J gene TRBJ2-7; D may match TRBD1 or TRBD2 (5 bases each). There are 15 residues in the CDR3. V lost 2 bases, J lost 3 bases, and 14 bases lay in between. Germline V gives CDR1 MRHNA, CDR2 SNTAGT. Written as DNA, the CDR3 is TGTGCCAGCAGTGACAGGTGGGGGTTAATCTACGAGCAGTACTTC. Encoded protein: CASSDRWGLIYEQYF.

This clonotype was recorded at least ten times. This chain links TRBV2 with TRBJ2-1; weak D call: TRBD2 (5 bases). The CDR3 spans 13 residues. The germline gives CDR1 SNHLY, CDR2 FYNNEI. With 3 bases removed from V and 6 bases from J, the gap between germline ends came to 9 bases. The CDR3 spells CASSEYGLNEQFF. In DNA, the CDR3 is TGTGCCAGCAGTGAGTATGGACTCAATGAGCAGTTCTTC.

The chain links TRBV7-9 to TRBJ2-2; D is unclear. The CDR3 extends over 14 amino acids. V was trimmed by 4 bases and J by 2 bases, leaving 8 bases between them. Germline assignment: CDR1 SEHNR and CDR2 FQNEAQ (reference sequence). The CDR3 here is CASSSTYNTGELFF. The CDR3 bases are TGTGCCAGCAGCTCAACCTATAACACCGGGGAGCTGTTTTTT.

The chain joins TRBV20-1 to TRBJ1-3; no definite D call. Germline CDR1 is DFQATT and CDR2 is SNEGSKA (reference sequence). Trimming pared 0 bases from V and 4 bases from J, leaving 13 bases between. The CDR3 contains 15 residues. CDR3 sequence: CSARDFWKGGNTIYF. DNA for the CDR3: TGCAGTGCTAGAGATTTTTGGAAAGGGGGAAACACCATATATTTT.

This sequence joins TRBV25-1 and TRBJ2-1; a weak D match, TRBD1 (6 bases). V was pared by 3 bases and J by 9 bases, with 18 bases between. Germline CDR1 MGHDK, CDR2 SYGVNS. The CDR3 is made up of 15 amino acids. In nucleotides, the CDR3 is TGTGCCAGCAGTGATAGGGCCAGGGGCCGTGGTGAGCAGTTCTTC. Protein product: CASSDRARGRGEQFF.

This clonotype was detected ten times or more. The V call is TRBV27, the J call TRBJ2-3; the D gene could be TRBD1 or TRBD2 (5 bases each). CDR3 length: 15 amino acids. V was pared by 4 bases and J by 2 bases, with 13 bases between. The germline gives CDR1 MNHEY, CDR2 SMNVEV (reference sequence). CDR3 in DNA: TGTGCCAGCAGTTGGGGGAAAGGAAACACAGATACGCAGTATTTT. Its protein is CASSWGKGNTDTQYF.

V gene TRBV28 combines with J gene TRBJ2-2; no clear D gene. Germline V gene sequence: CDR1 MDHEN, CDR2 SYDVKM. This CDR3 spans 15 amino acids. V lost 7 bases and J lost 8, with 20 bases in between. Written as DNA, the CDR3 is TGTGCCAGCACACTGGGCGACTCCTGGTATGGGGAGCTGTTTTTT. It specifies CASTLGDSWYGELFF.

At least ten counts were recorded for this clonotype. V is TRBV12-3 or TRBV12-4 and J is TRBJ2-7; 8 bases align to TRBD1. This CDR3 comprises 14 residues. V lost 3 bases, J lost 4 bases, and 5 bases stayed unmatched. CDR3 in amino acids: CASSLGQALYEQYF. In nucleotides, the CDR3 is TGTGCCAGCAGTTTGGGACAGGCGCTTTACGAGCAGTACTTC.

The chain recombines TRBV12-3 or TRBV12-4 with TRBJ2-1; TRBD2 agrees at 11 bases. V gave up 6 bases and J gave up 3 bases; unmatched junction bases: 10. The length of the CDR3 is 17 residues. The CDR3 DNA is TGTGCCAGCAGGACAATATCCGGGACTAGCGGCTACAATGAGCAGTTCTTC. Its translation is CASRTISGTSGYNEQFF.

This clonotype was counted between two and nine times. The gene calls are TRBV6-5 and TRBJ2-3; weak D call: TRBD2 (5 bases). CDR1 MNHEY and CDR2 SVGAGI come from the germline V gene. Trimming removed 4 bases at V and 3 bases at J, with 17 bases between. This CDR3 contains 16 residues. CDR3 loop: CASSSRVAQNTDTQYF. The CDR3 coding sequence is TGTGCCAGCAGTTCCCGAGTAGCGCAAAATACAGATACGCAGTATTTT.

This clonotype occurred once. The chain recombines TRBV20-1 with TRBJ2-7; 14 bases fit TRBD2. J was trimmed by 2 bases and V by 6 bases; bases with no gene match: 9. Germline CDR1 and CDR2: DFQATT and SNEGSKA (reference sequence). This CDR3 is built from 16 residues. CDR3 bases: TGCAGTGCGGCCGGACTAGCGGGAGGACCACCCTACGAGCAGTACTTC. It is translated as CSAAGLAGGPPYEQYF.

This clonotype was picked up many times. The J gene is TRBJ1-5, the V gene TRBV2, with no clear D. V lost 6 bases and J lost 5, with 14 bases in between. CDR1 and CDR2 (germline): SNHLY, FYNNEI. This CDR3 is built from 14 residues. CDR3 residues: CASRDGGRDQPQHF. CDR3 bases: TGTGCCAGCAGGGACGGAGGGCGGGATCAGCCCCAGCATTTT.

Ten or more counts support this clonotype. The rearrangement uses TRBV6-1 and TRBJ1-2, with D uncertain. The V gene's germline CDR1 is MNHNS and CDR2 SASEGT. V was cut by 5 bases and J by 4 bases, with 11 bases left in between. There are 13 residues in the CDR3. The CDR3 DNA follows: TGTGCCAGCAGTCCGGACGGCTTCTATGGCTACACCTTC. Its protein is CASSPDGFYGYTF.

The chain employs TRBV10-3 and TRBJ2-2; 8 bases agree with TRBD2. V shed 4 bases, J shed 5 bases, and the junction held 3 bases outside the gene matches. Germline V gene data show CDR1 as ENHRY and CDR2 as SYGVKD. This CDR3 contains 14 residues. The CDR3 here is CAISASGSTGELFF. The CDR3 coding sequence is TGTGCCATCAGTGCGAGCGGGAGTACCGGGGAGCTGTTTTTT.

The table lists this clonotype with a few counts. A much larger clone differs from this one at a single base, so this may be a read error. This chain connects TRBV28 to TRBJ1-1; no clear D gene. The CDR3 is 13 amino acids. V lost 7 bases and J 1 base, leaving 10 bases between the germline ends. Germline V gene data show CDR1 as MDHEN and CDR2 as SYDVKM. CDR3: CASKKSTNTEAFF. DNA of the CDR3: TGTGCCAGCAAAAAGTCCACGAACACTGAAGCTTTCTTT.

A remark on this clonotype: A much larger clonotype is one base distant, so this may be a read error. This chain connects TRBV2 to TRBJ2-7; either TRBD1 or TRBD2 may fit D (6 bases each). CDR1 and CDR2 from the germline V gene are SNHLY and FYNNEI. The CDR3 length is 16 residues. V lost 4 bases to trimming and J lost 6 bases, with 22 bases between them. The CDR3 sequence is CASSGMEGRGICEQYF. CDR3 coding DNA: TGTGCCAGCAGTGGAATGGAGGGCAGGGGAATCTGCGAGCAGTACTTC.

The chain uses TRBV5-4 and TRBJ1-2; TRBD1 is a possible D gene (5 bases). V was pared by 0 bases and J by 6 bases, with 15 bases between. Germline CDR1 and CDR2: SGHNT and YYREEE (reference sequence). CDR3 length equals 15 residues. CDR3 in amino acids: CASSLVRSGRDGYTF. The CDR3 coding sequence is TGTGCCAGCAGCTTGGTTCGGTCAGGGCGGGATGGCTACACCTTC.

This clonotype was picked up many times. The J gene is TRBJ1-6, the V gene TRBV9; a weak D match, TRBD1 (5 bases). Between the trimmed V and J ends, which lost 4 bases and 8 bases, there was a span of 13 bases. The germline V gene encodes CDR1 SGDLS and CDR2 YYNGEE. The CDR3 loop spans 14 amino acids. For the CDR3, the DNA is TGTGCCAGCAGCCCCGCCGGGGGGGATTCACCCCTCCACTTT. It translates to CASSPAGGDSPLHF.